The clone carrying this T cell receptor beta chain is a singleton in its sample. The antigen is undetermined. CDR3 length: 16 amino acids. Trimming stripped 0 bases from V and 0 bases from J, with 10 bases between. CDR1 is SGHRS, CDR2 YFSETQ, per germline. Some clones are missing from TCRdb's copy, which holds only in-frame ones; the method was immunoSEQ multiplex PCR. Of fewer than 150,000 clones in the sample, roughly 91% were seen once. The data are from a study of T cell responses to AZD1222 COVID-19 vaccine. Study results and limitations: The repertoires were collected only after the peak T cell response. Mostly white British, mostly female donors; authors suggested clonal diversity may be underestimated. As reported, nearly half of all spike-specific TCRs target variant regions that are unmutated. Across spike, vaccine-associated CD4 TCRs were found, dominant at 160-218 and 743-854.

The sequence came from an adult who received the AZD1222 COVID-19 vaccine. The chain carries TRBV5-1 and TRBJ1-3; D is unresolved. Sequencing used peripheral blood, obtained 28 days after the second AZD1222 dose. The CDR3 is CASSLDPGSSGNTIYF. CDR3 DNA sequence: TGCGCCAGCAGCTTGGATCCCGGCAGCTCTGGAAACACCATATATTTT.